This is a list of T cell receptor beta chains from one sample in a study of CD8 T cells in Susac syndrome. Each CDR3 protein gets one entry after TCRdb re-called the immunoSEQ multiplex PCR reads with MiXCR. The sample includes about 90,000 distinct CDR3 sequences, approximately 92% of them seen just once. Material: CD8+ T cells from PBMCs. The receptors here all came from a human donor in good health. Both conserved end residues are part of each CDR3. Each record gives: J gene, D gene, clone size, V gene, CDR3 length, CDR3 protein, CDR3 DNA. The D gene is left open where the match is weak. Some rows have no size entry. The others give once, few or many, or a class for an expanded clone.

>TRBJ2-7|-|-|TRBV29-1|18
CSVEGSYRGGRSSYEQYF
TGCAGCGTTGAAGGGTCGTATAGGGGAGGAAGGTCCTCCTACGAGCAGTACTTC
>TRBJ2-1|-|-|TRBV6-5|12
CASSIRGGEQFF
TGTGCCAGCAGCATCAGGGGTGGTGAGCAGTTCTTC
>TRBJ2-3|-|-|TRBV5-4|16
CASSGLGGGSTDTQYF
TGTGCCAGCAGCGGCCTGGGGGGTGGTAGCACAGATACGCAGTATTTT
>TRBJ2-2|-|-|TRBV10-3|14
CAISDRADTGELFF
TGTGCCATCAGTGACAGGGCGGACACCGGGGAGCTGTTTTTT
>TRBJ1-2|TRBD1|-|TRBV12-3/TRBV12-4|14
CASGGGQANYGYTF
TGTGCCAGCGGAGGTGGACAGGCTAACTATGGCTACACCTTC
>TRBJ2-1|TRBD2|-|TRBV3-1|17
CASSQAGLAGVDNEQFF
TGTGCCAGCAGCCAAGCGGGGCTAGCGGGGGTCGACAATGAGCAGTTCTTC
>TRBJ2-1|-|-|TRBV20-1|13
CSALARDRNEQFF
TGCAGTGCCCTAGCCAGGGATCGGAATGAGCAGTTCTTC
>TRBJ1-1|TRBD1|-|TRBV9|16
CASSVEDRDWDTEAFF
TGTGCCAGCAGCGTAGAGGACAGGGATTGGGACACTGAAGCTTTCTTT
>TRBJ2-2|-|-|TRBV9|18
CASSVGKRRTTNTGELFF
TGTGCCAGCAGCGTAGGTAAAAGGAGGACAACGAACACCGGGGAGCTGTTTTTT
>TRBJ2-1|-|once|TRBV19|12
CASTVGAEEQFF
TGTGCCAGTACCGTCGGTGCGGAAGAGCAGTTCTTC
>TRBJ1-1|-|-|TRBV29-1|12
CSVEAGVAEAFF
TGCAGCGTTGAGGCAGGAGTGGCTGAAGCTTTCTTT
>TRBJ1-1|-|-|TRBV3-1|15
CASSLRTVGNTEAFF
TGTGCCAGCAGCCTACGGACAGTAGGGAACACTGAAGCTTTCTTT
>TRBJ1-4|TRBD1|-|TRBV13|13
CASRGDRDEKLFF
TGTGCCAGCAGAGGGGACAGGGATGAAAAACTGTTTTTT
>TRBJ1-6|-|-|TRBV7-2|15
CASSRGRFKNSPLHF
TGTGCCAGCAGCCGCGGACGCTTTAAGAATTCACCCCTCCACTTT
>TRBJ2-2|-|-|TRBV15|16
CATSSRDGKVTGELFF
TGTGCCACCAGCAGCCGGGACGGCAAAGTCACCGGGGAGCTGTTTTTT
>TRBJ2-3|TRBD2|-|TRBV9|17
CASSVDAQAGRTDTQYF
TGTGCCAGCAGCGTAGACGCCCAAGCGGGGAGGACAGATACGCAGTATTTT
>TRBJ2-7|-|-|TRBV21-1|15
CASSRWEASSYEQYF
TGTGCCAGCAGCCGTTGGGAGGCGAGCTCCTACGAGCAGTACTTC
>TRBJ1-5|TRBD1|once|TRBV6-2/TRBV6-3|16
CASSPTWTGIGQPQHF
TGTGCCAGCAGCCCCACCTGGACAGGGATCGGGCAGCCCCAGCATTTT
>TRBJ1-2|-|-|TRBV20-1|10
CSADSLGYTF
TGCAGTGCCGATTCGCTTGGCTACACCTTC
>TRBJ2-7|-|-|TRBV12-3/TRBV12-4|13
CASSFRGQYEQYF
TGTGCCAGCAGTTTTCGCGGGCAGTACGAGCAGTACTTC
>TRBJ2-4|-|-|TRBV7-9|18
CASSLARMDQPHKNIQYF
TGTGCCAGCAGCTTAGCGCGGATGGACCAACCCCACAAAAACATTCAGTACTTC
>TRBJ2-7|-|-|TRBV14|14
CASSHTGLSYEQYF
TGTGCCAGCAGCCATACAGGGCTCTCCTACGAGCAGTACTTC
>TRBJ2-3|-|-|TRBV14|15
CASSQALIFTDTQYF
TGTGCCAGCAGCCAAGCCCTTATCTTCACAGATACGCAGTATTTT
>TRBJ1-2|TRBD1|-|TRBV29-1|13
CSVAGGEDYGYTF
TGCAGCGTTGCAGGGGGCGAAGACTATGGCTACACCTTC
>TRBJ1-2|-|once|TRBV29-1|12
CSVTGSSNGYTF
TGCAGCGTTACAGGGAGCAGTAATGGCTACACCTTC
>TRBJ2-3|-|-|TRBV7-3|15
CASSLGALSTDTQYF
TGTGCCAGCAGCTTAGGTGCCCTTAGCACAGATACGCAGTATTTT
>TRBJ2-7|-|-|TRBV12-3/TRBV12-4|12
CASSSRRYEQYF
TGTGCCAGCAGTTCCAGAAGGTACGAGCAGTACTTC
>TRBJ2-7|-|-|TRBV15|15
CATSSPAQGSYEQYF
TGTGCCACCAGCAGCCCGGCCCAGGGCTCCTACGAGCAGTACTTC
>TRBJ2-5|-|-|TRBV2|11
CASLGRETQYF
TGTGCCAGCTTGGGTAGAGAGACCCAGTACTTC
>TRBJ1-1|-|-|TRBV5-1|14
CASSLRGSSTEAFF
TGCGCCAGCAGTCTCAGGGGTAGTAGCACTGAAGCTTTCTTT
>TRBJ2-1|-|-|TRBV5-1|18
CASSSPEGGYSSYNEQFF
TGCGCCAGCAGCTCCCCAGAGGGCGGCTACAGCTCCTACAATGAGCAGTTCTTC
>TRBJ2-7|-|-|TRBV27|14
CASSSTRYPYEQYF
TGTGCCAGCAGTTCTACTAGGTACCCCTACGAGCAGTACTTC
>TRBJ1-2|-|-|TRBV12-3/TRBV12-4|15
CASSLESGGAYGYTF
TGTGCCAGCAGTTTAGAGTCTGGCGGCGCCTATGGCTACACCTTC
>TRBJ1-1|-|once|TRBV19|11
CASSINAEAFF
TGTGCCAGTAGTATAAACGCTGAAGCTTTCTTT
>TRBJ1-2|-|-|TRBV27|15
CASSPSATGGEGYTF
TGTGCCAGCAGTCCCTCCGCCACGGGGGGCGAAGGCTACACCTTC
>TRBJ2-6|-|-|TRBV3-1|16
CASSQEPQFGANVLTF
TGTGCCAGCAGCCAAGAGCCCCAGTTTGGGGCCAACGTCCTGACTTTC
>TRBJ1-6|-|few|TRBV27|16
CASTALGQIGSSPLHF
TGTGCCAGCACCGCCCTCGGACAGATCGGATCCTCACCCCTCCACTTT
>TRBJ2-1|-|-|TRBV9|16
CASSGAERRMNNEQFF
TGTGCCAGCAGCGGGGCTGAAAGGCGAATGAACAATGAGCAGTTCTTC
>TRBJ1-2|-|-|TRBV23-1|8
CASSRYTF
TGCGCCAGCAGTCGCTACACCTTC
>TRBJ1-1|-|-|TRBV28|13
CAIGGQGWTEAFF
TGTGCCATCGGAGGGCAGGGCTGGACTGAAGCTTTCTTT
>TRBJ2-7|-|-|TRBV4-1|15
CASSQDPRDTYEQYF
TGCGCCAGCAGCCAAGATCCCAGGGACACCTACGAGCAGTACTTC
>TRBJ1-1|-|-|TRBV6-5|13
CASSYGRDTEAFF
TGTGCCAGCAGTTACGGCAGGGACACTGAAGCTTTCTTT
>TRBJ2-2|-|once|TRBV5-4|12
CASSPSTRELFF
TGTGCCAGCAGCCCATCCACCCGGGAGCTGTTTTTT
>TRBJ2-3|TRBD2|-|TRBV7-3|17
CASSSLGLAGVTDTQYF
TGTGCCAGCAGCTCCTTGGGACTAGCGGGGGTCACAGATACGCAGTATTTT
>TRBJ1-2|TRBD1|once|TRBV19|15
CASSLWTGGEGGYTF
TGTGCCAGTAGTCTCTGGACAGGAGGGGAAGGAGGCTACACCTTC
>TRBJ2-7|-|-|TRBV29-1|13
CSVYTGQLYEQYF
TGCAGCGTCTACACGGGACAATTGTACGAGCAGTACTTC
>TRBJ2-7|TRBD1|-|TRBV11-2|14
CASSHGTGDWEQYF
TGTGCCAGCAGCCATGGGACAGGGGATTGGGAGCAGTACTTC
>TRBJ1-2|TRBD1|-|TRBV9|16
CASSLPRTGDHYGYTF
TGTGCCAGCAGCCTCCCTAGGACAGGCGACCACTATGGCTACACCTTC
>TRBJ1-5|-|-|TRBV2|16
CASTSPDSSGNQPQHF
TGTGCCAGCACCTCTCCCGACAGTAGCGGTAATCAGCCCCAGCATTTT
>TRBJ2-7|-|-|TRBV3-1|15
CASSQTSGATYEQYF
TGTGCCAGCAGCCAAACCAGTGGGGCGACTTACGAGCAGTACTTC